These 25 T cell receptor beta chains were sequenced from one sample in a study of blood T cell repertoires in COVID-19. This table comes from immunoSEQ multiplex PCR, and its TCRdb copy is limited to in-frame clones, with some not included. The sample contains 20,000 to 30,000 clones, around 94% of which appear only once. Sequencing was carried out using peripheral blood. The receptors were gathered from a woman in her forties or fifties with active COVID-19.

This chain connects TRBV2 to TRBJ1-6, with 7 bases lining up with TRBD1. V was pared by 6 bases and J by 7 bases, with 9 bases of the junction left unmatched. The CDR3 totals 15 residues. Germline V gene sequence: CDR1 SNHLY, CDR2 FYNNEI. The CDR3 coding sequence is TGTGCCAGCAGCCCAATGACAGGGTCGAATTCACCCCTCCACTTT. This codes for CASSPMTGSNSPLHF.

The chain couples TRBV18 to TRBJ1-6; possibly TRBD1 for D (6 bases). Deletions cut 1 base from V and 7 bases from J, with 8 bases between. This CDR3 is built from 14 residues. Germline assignment: CDR1 KGHSH and CDR2 LQKENI. CDR3 nucleotide sequence: TGTGCCAGCTCACCACGGGACAAAAATTCACCCCTCCACTTT. It encodes CASSPRDKNSPLHF.

The chain employs TRBV19 and TRBJ2-1; the D gene is possibly TRBD2 (7 bases). The CDR3 spans 15 residues. Germline CDR1 reads LNHDA; CDR2 reads SQIVND (reference sequence). V gave up 5 bases and J gave up 5 bases, with 16 bases separating them. The CDR3 nucleotides read TGTGCCAGTAGTCATCGGGGGGCGGGGAACAATGAGCAGTTCTTC. It specifies CASSHRGAGNNEQFF.

The chain carries TRBV11-2 and TRBJ1-1; TRBD1 is a possible D gene (5 bases). V shed 4 bases and J shed 5 bases, with 17 bases lying between them. Per the germline V gene, CDR1 is SGHAT and CDR2 is FQNNGV. The CDR3 is made up of 15 amino acids. CDR3 DNA: TGTGCCAGCAGCTCAAGAGGTCAGGGTTATACTGAAGCTTTCTTT. It translates to CASSSRGQGYTEAFF. Full variable domain (rest looked up from reference TRBV11-2 and TRBJ1-1): EAGVAQSPRYKIIEKRQSVAFWCNPISGHATLYWYQQILGQGPKLLIQFQNNGVVDDSQLPKDRFSAERLKGVDSTLKIQPAKLEDSAVYLCASSSRGQGYTEAFFGQGTRLTVV.

This sequence joins TRBV18 and TRBJ1-4; D may be TRBD1 (5 bases). V lost 6 bases to trimming and J lost 6 bases, with 17 bases between them. Germline CDR1 is KGHSH and CDR2 is LQKENI. This CDR3 contains 15 residues. For the CDR3, the DNA is TGTGCCAGCTCCAACTTGGGAGGGGCAGATGAAAAACTGTTTTTT. It translates to CASSNLGGADEKLFF.

DNA of the CDR3: TGTGCCAGCAGCGTAGGAGGCCAGGGGGCCGGTGAGCCCCAGCATTTT. It translates to CASSVGGQGAGEPQHF. The rearrangement joins TRBV9 to TRBJ1-5; 8 nucleotides align to TRBD1. Germline lookup yields CDR1 SGDLS and CDR2 YYNGEE. Trimming at V came to 0 bases and at J to 8 bases, leaving 10 bases not matched to a gene. The CDR3 contains 16 residues. The full variable domain, rest sourced from reference TRBV9 and TRBJ1-5, is DSGVTQTPKHLITATGQRVTLRCSPRSGDLSVYWYQQSLDQGLQFLIQYYNGEERAKGNILERFSAQQFPDLHSELNLSSLELGDSALYFCASSVGGQGAGEPQHFGDGTRLSIL.

The rearrangement links TRBV28 to TRBJ1-3; 7 bases are a match to TRBD1. Losses at the gene ends were 4 bases for V and 0 bases for J; bases not matched to a gene: 6. Germline assignment: CDR1 MDHEN and CDR2 SYDVKM. CDR3 size: 16 residues. The CDR3 DNA is TGTGCCAGCAGTTCCGGGACAGCCGACTCTGGAAACACCATATATTTT. It encodes CASSSGTADSGNTIYF.

This clone was seen only once. The chain uses TRBV5-1 and TRBJ2-7; tentative D call: TRBD2 (6 bases). Per the germline V gene, CDR1 is SGHRS and CDR2 is YFSETQ. The CDR3 spans 15 residues. V shed 2 bases and J shed 2 bases, with 14 bases lying between them. The CDR3 loop is CASSLASAPTYEQYF. The DNA of the CDR3 is TGCGCCAGCAGCTTAGCTAGCGCGCCCACCTACGAGCAGTACTTC. The full variable domain, completed using reference TRBV5-1 and TRBJ2-7, is KAGVTQTPRYLIKTRGQQVTLSCSPISGHRSVSWYQQTPGQGLQFLFEYFSETQRNKGNFPGRFSGRQFSNSRSEMNVSTLELGDSALYLCASSLASAPTYEQYFGPGTRLTVT.

The rearrangement links TRBV5-1 to TRBJ1-2; TRBD1 agrees at 8 bases. The CDR3 consists of 13 residues. CDR1 SGHRS and CDR2 YFSETQ come from the germline V gene. V lost 4 bases and J lost 7; bases outside the gene matches: 6. CDR3 in amino acids: CASSLGTGTGYTF. CDR3 DNA sequence: TGCGCCAGCAGCCTAGGGACAGGAACTGGCTACACCTTC. Complete variable domain (other parts from reference TRBV5-1 and TRBJ1-2): KAGVTQTPRYLIKTRGQQVTLSCSPISGHRSVSWYQQTPGQGLQFLFEYFSETQRNKGNFPGRFSGRQFSNSRSEMNVSTLELGDSALYLCASSLGTGTGYTFGSGTRLTVV.

The chain combines TRBV27 with TRBJ2-1; D perhaps matches TRBD2 (6 bases). The CDR3 spans 15 residues. Trimming removed 0 bases at V and 5 bases at J, with 11 bases between. Germline loops: CDR1 MNHEY, CDR2 SMNVEV (reference sequence). The chain's CDR3 is CASSLSEGLNNEQFF. The CDR3 nucleotides are TGTGCCAGCAGTTTATCGGAGGGACTTAACAATGAGCAGTTCTTC.

The DNA of the CDR3 is TGCGCCAGCGGACTCTGGGACGGGGAGCTGTTTTTT. Amino acid sequence: CASGLWDGELFF. This chain connects TRBV5-1 to TRBJ2-2; TRBD2 is a possible D gene (5 bases). This CDR3 comprises 12 residues. Trimming took off 7 bases at V and 7 bases at J, with 11 bases between the two ends. Germline V gene data show CDR1 as SGHRS and CDR2 as YFSETQ.

The chain joins TRBV27 to TRBJ1-1; D is perhaps TRBD1 (6 bases). The V gene's germline CDR1 is MNHEY and CDR2 SMNVEV (reference sequence). This CDR3 comprises 14 residues. Trimming removed 5 bases from V and 4 bases from J, with 14 bases in between. The CDR3 reads CASSRTVVGTEAFF. Written as DNA, the CDR3 is TGTGCCAGCAGTCGGACAGTAGTCGGCACTGAAGCTTTCTTT.

The chain has TRBV4-1 and TRBJ1-2; 8 bases fit TRBD1. The CDR3 length is 17 residues. Germline V gives CDR1 MGHRA, CDR2 YSYEKL. Trimming removed 2 bases from V and 1 base from J; junction bases left unmatched: 9. The CDR3 loop reads CASSQYTTGGFNYGYTF. DNA for the CDR3: TGCGCCAGCAGCCAATATACTACAGGGGGATTTAACTATGGCTACACCTTC.

The chain joins TRBV29-1 to TRBJ1-1, with 9 bases identical to TRBD1. After removal of 7 bases from V and 8 bases from J, the junction contained 8 bases not matched to a gene. The CDR3 is made up of 12 amino acids. Germline loops: CDR1 SQVTM, CDR2 ANQGSEA. CDR3 region: CSALGQGREAFF. Written as DNA, the CDR3 is TGCAGCGCTTTGGGACAGGGCCGGGAAGCTTTCTTT.

This clone was observed a handful of times. This chain joins TRBV6-4 and TRBJ2-3; 11 bases match TRBD2. The CDR3 contains 15 residues. From germline, CDR1 is MRHNA and CDR2 SNTAGT. V dropped 3 bases and J dropped 6; count of bases not matched to a gene: 5. The chain's CDR3 is CASSESSGGIDTQYF. In DNA, the CDR3 is TGTGCCAGCAGTGAGTCTAGCGGGGGGATCGATACGCAGTATTTT.

This chain links TRBV29-1 with TRBJ2-7; D ambiguous. Germline CDR1 reads SQVTM; CDR2 reads ANQGSEA. The V end lost 1 base, the J end lost 5 bases, and 9 bases lay between the germline ends. The CDR3 sequence is 12 residues long. The CDR3 spells CSVEGQADEQYF. The CDR3, as DNA: TGCAGCGTTGAAGGGCAGGCCGACGAGCAGTACTTC.

This clone was observed a single time. The germline gene is not matched at one end of the junction; a read error may be the cause. The chain combines TRBV7-7 with TRBJ2-1, with 7 bases aligning to TRBD2. The CDR3 contains 19 residues. Per germline, CDR1 SSHAT and CDR2 FNYEAQ (reference sequence). The DNA for the CDR3 is TGTGCTAGCAGCTTAGGAGGGATAGCGGATAGAGCGGGGCGCTGGGAGCAGTTCTTC. Residues: CASSLGGIADRAGRWEQFF. Full variable domain (missing parts from reference TRBV7-7 and TRBJ2-1): GAGVSQSPRYKVTKRGQDVTLRCDPISSHATLYWYQQALGQGPEFLTYFNYEAQPDKSGLPSDRFSAERPEGSISTLTIQRTEQRDSAMYRCASSLGGIADRAGRWEQFFGPGTRLTVL.

The chain uses TRBV19 and TRBJ2-6; 9 bases match TRBD1. CDR3 length: 16 amino acids. V shed 6 bases, J shed 2 bases, and the junction held 5 bases outside the gene matches. The germline V gene encodes CDR1 LNHDA and CDR2 SQIVND (reference sequence). This chain's CDR3 is CASSTTGGTGANVLTF. As DNA, the CDR3 is TGTGCCAGTAGCACCACAGGGGGCACTGGGGCCAACGTCCTGACTTTC.

The chain uses TRBV18 and TRBJ2-2; D is possibly TRBD1 (6 bases). The V gene lost 0 bases and the J gene lost 0 bases, with 8 bases spanning the gap. This CDR3 spans 16 amino acids. The V gene's germline CDR1 is KGHSH and CDR2 LQKENI. In DNA, the CDR3 is TGTGCCAGCTCACCACCGGGACACTCGAACACCGGGGAGCTGTTTTTT. Translated: CASSPPGHSNTGELFF.

CDR3 nucleotides: TGTGCCAGCAGCCCCAGACTAGCGGGGACGAACACCGGGGAGCTGTTTTTT. Translated, it gives CASSPRLAGTNTGELFF. V is TRBV5-4 and J is TRBJ2-2; 11 bases map to TRBD2. The germline V gene encodes CDR1 SGHNT and CDR2 YYREEE (reference sequence). J gave up 0 bases and V 4 bases, and 5 bases lay outside the gene matches. CDR3 length: 17 residues.

This chain links TRBV7-9 with TRBJ2-2; D perhaps matches TRBD2 (5 bases). The CDR3 is 14 amino acids. Germline V gene lookup returns CDR1 SEHNR and CDR2 FQNEAQ (reference sequence). The V gene lost 5 bases and the J gene lost 6 bases, with 13 bases spanning the gap. The CDR3 reads CASSDGGGSGELFF. In nucleotides, the CDR3 is TGTGCCAGCAGCGACGGAGGTGGGTCCGGGGAGCTGTTTTTT.

The V gene is TRBV3-1 (or the pseudogene TRBV3-2), the J gene TRBJ2-2, with TRBD2 matching over 9 bases. The V segment lost 0 bases and the J segment 6 bases; nucleotides outside the gene matches: 2. Germline assignment: CDR1 LGHDT and CDR2 YNNKEL (reference sequence). The CDR3 sequence is 15 residues long. In DNA, the CDR3 is TGTGCCAGCAGCCAAGAAAGACTAGCGGCCGGGGAGCTGTTTTTT. Protein sequence: CASSQERLAAGELFF.

There are a few counts of this clone. DNA of the CDR3: TGTGCCAGTAGTGGGACAGAAAGTAATGAAAAACTGTTTTTT. It codes for CASSGTESNEKLFF. V is TRBV19 and J is TRBJ1-4, with 7 bases that match TRBD1. The junction had 4 bases not matched to a gene; V was cut back by 5 bases and J by 4 bases. Germline V gene sequence: CDR1 LNHDA, CDR2 SQIVND (reference sequence). The CDR3 length is 14 residues.

The chain couples TRBV6-5 to TRBJ1-1; D ambiguous. The CDR3 contains 13 residues. The V and J ends lost 6 bases and 6 bases respectively, with 14 bases between them. Germline lookup yields CDR1 MNHEY and CDR2 SVGAGI. The CDR3 nucleotides are TGTGCCAGCAGCCCCAACCCAGGCGCTGAAGCTTTCTTT. Amino acid sequence: CASSPNPGAEAFF.

The chain has TRBV19 and TRBJ2-1; 11 nucleotides line up with TRBD2. CDR3 size: 15 residues. Trimming at V came to 6 bases and at J to 4 bases, leaving 5 bases not matched to a gene. Looked up from germline, CDR1 is LNHDA and CDR2 is SQIVND (reference sequence). The CDR3 spells CASRATSGSYNEQFF. The CDR3 coding sequence is TGTGCCAGTAGGGCCACTAGCGGGAGTTACAATGAGCAGTTCTTC. The full variable domain, with the rest looked up from reference TRBV19 and TRBJ2-1, is DGGITQSPKYLFRKEGQNVTLSCEQNLNHDAMYWYRQDPGQGLRLIYYSQIVNDFQKGDIAEGYSVSREKKESFPLTVTSAQKNPTAFYLCASRATSGSYNEQFFGPGTRLTVL.